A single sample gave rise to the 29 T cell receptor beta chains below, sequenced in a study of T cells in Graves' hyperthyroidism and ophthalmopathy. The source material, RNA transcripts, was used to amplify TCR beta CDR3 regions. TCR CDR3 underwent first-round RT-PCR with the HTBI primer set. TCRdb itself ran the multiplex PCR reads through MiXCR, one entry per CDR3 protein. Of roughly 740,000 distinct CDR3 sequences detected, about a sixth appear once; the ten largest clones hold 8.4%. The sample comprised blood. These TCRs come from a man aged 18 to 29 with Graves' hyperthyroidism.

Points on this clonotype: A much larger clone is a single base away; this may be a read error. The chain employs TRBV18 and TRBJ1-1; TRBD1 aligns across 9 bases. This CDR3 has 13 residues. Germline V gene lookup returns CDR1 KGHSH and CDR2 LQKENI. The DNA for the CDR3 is TGTGCCAGCACTAGCACAGGGGGCACTAAAGCTTTCTTT. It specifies CASTSTGGTKAFF.

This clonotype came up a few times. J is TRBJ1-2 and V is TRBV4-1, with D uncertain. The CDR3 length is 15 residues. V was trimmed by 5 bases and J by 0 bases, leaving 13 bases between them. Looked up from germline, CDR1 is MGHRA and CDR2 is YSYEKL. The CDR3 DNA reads TGCGCCAGCAGCGCCGAACCACAACCTAACTATGGCTACACCTTC. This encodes CASSAEPQPNYGYTF.

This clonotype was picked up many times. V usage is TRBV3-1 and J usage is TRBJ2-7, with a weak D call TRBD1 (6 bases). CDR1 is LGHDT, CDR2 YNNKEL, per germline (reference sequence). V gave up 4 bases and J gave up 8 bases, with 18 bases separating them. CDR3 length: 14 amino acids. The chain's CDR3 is CASSPSGTPSKQYF. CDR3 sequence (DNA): TGTGCCAGCAGCCCCTCCGGGACACCGTCGAAGCAGTACTTC.

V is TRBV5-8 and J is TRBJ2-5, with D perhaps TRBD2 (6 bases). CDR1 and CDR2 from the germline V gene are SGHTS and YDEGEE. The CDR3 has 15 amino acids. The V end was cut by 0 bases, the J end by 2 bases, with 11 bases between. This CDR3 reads CASSLEGTVQETQYF. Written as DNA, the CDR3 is TGTGCCAGCAGCTTGGAGGGGACTGTGCAAGAGACCCAGTACTTC.

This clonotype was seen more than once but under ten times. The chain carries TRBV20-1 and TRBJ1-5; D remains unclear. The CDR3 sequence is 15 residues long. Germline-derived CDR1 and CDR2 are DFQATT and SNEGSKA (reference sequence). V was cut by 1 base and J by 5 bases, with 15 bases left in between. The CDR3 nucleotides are TGCAGTGCTAGAGTTGATACGGGTTGGGATCAGCCCCAGCATTTT. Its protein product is CSARVDTGWDQPQHF.

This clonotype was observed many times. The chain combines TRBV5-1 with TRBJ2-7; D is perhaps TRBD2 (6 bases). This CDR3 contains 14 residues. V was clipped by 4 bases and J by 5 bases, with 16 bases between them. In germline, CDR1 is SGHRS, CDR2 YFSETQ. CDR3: CASSATEGGDEQYF. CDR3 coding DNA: TGCGCCAGCAGCGCCACGGAGGGCGGCGACGAGCAGTACTTC.

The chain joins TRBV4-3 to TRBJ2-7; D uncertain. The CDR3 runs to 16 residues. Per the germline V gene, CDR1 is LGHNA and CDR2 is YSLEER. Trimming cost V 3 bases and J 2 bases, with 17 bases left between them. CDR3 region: CASSHLDGRGTYEQYF. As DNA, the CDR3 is TGCGCCAGCAGCCACCTGGACGGGCGCGGTACCTACGAGCAGTACTTC.

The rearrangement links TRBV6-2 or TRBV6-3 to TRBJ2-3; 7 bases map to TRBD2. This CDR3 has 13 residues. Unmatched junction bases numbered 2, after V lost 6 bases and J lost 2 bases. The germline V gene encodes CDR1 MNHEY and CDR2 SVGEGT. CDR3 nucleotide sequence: TGTGCCAGCAGCCGGGACTACACAGATACGCAGTATTTT. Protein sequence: CASSRDYTDTQYF.

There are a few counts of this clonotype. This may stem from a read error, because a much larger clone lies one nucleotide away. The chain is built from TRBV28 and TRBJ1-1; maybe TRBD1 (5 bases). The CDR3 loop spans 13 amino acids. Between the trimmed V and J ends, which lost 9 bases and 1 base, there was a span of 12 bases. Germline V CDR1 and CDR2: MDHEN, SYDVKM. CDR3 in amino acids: CASWGRPNTEAFF. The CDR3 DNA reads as TGTGCCAGTTGGGGCAGGCCGAACACTGAAGCTTTCTTT.

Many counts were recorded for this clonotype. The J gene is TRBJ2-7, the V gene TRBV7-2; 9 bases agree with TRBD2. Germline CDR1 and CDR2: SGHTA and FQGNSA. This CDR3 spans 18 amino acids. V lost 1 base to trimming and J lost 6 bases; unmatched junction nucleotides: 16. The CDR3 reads CASSLESASGIPVCEQYF. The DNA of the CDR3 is TGTGCCAGCAGCTTAGAGTCGGCTAGCGGGATACCAGTTTGCGAGCAGTACTTC.

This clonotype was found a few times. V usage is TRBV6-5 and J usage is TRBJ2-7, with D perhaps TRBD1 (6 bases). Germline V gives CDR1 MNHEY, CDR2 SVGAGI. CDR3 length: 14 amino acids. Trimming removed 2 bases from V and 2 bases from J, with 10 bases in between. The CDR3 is CASSYQGSPYEQYF. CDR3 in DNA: TGTGCCAGCAGTTACCAGGGGTCCCCCTACGAGCAGTACTTC.

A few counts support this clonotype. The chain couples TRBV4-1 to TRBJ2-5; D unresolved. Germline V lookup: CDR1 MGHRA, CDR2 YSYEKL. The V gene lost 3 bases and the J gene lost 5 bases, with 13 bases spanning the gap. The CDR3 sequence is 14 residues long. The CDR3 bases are TGCGCCAGCAGCCAGATCGCAGGTCCGGAGACCCAGTACTTC. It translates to CASSQIAGPETQYF.

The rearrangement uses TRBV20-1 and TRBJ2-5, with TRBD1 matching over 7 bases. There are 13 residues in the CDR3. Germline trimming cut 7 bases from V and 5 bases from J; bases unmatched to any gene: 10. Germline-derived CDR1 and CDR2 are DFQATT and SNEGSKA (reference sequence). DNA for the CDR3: TGCAGTGTAAGACAGGGTCTGATGGAGACCCAGTACTTC. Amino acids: CSVRQGLMETQYF.

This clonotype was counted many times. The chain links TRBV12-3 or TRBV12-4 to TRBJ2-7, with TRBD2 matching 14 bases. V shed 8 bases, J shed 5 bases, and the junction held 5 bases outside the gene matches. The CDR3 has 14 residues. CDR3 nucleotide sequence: TGTGCCAGCTCGGGACTAGCGGGAGTAAACGAGCAGTACTTC. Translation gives CASSGLAGVNEQYF.

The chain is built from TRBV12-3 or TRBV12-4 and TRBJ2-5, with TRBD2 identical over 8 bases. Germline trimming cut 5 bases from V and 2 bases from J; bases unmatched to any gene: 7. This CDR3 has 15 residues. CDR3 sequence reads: CASSPGGASQETQYF. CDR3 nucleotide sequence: TGTGCCAGCAGTCCCGGGGGGGCCTCTCAAGAGACCCAGTACTTC.

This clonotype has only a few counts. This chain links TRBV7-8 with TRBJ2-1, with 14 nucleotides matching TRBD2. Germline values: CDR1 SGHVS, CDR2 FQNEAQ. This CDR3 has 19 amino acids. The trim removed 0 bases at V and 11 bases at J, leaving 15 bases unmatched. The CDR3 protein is CASSLARLAGGDKGTKQFF. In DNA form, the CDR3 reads TGTGCCAGCAGCTTAGCCCGACTAGCGGGAGGGGATAAAGGTACGAAGCAGTTCTTC.

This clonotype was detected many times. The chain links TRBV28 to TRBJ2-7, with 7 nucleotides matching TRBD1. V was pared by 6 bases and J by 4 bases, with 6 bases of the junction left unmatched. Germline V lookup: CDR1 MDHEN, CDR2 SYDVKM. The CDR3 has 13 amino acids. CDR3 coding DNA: TGTGCCAGCAGCTACGGACAGGAATACGAGCAGTACTTC. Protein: CASSYGQEYEQYF.

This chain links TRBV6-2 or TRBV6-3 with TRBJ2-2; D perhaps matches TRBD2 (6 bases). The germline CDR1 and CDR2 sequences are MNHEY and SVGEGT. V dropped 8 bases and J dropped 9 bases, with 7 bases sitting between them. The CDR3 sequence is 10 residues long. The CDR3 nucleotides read TGTGCCAGCGGGAGGAGGGAGCTGTTTTTT. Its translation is CASGRRELFF.

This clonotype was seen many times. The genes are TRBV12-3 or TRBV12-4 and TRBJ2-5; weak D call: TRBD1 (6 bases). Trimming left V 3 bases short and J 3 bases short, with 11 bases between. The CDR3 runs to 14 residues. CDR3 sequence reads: CASSFRQEEETQYF. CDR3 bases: TGTGCCAGCAGTTTCCGACAGGAAGAAGAGACCCAGTACTTC.

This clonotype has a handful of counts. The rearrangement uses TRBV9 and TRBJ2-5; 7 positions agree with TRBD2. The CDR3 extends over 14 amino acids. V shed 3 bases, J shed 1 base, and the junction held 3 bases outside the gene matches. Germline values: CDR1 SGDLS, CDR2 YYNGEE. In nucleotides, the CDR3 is TGTGCCAGCAGCGATACTAGCGCCCAAGAGACCCAGTACTTC. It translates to CASSDTSAQETQYF.

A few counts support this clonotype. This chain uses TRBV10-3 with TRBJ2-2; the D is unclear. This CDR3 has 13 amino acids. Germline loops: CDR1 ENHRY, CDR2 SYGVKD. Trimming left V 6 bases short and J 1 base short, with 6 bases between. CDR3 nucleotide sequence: TGTGCCATCAGGGCTTTGAACACCGGGGAGCTGTTTTTT. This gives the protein CAIRALNTGELFF.

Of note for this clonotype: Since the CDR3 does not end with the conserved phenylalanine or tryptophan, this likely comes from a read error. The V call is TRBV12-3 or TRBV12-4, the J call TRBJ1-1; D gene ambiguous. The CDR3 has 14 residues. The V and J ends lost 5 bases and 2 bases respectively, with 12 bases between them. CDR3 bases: TGTGCCAGCAGTCCCCGGACTATCAACACTGAAGCTTTCCTT. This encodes CASSPRTINTEAFL.

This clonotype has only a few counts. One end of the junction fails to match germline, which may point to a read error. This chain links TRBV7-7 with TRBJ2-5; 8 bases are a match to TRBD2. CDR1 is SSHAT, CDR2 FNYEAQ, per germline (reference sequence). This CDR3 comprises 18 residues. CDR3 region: CASTPRMGEREKIETQYF. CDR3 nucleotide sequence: TGTGCTAGCACCCCTAGGATGGGCGAGCGGGAGAAAATAGAGACCCAGTACTTC.

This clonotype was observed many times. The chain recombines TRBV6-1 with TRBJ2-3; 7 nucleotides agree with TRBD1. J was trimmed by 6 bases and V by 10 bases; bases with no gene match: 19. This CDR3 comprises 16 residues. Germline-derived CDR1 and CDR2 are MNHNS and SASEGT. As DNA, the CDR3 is TGTGCCACCCTAGGACAGGTGCCCCCTTGGAGGGATACGCAGTATTTT. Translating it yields CATLGQVPPWRDTQYF.

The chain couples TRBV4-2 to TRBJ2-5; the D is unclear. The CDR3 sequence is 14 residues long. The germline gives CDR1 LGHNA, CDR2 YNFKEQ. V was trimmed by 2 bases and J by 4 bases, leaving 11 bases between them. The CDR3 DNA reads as TGTGCCAGCAGCCAAAGATCGACTGGAGAGACCCAGTACTTC. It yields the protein CASSQRSTGETQYF.

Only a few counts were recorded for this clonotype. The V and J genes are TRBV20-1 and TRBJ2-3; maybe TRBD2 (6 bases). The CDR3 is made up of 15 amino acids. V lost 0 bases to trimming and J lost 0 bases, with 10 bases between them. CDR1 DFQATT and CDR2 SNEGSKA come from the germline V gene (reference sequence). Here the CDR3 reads CSARDPSASTDTQYF. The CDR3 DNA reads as TGCAGTGCTAGAGATCCTAGCGCGAGCACAGATACGCAGTATTTT.

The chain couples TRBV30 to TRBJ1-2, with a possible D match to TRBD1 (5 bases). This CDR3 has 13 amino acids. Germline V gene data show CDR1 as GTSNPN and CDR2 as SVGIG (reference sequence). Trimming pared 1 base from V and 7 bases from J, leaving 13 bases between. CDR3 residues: CAWSELTGTGYTF. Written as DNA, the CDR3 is TGTGCCTGGAGTGAGTTAACGGGGACTGGCTACACCTTC.

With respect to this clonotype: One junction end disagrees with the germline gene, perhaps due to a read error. CDR3 in DNA: TGTTCCAGCAGTTTGTCGGAGGGAGAGACCCAGTACTTC. Residues: CSSSLSEGETQYF. The chain links TRBV12-3 or TRBV12-4 to TRBJ2-5; perhaps TRBD2 as D (6 bases). The CDR3 is made up of 13 amino acids.

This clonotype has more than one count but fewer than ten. Here the CDR3 reads CASSQALPEKLFF. The DNA of the CDR3 is TGCGCCAGCAGCCAAGCTCTACCGGAAAAACTGTTTTTT. V usage is TRBV4-1 and J usage is TRBJ1-4; D is ambiguous. V lost 1 base and J 8 bases, leaving 8 bases between the germline ends. Per the germline V gene, CDR1 is MGHRA and CDR2 is YSYEKL. This CDR3 has 13 residues.